This record concerns one T cell receptor (beta chain) sequence. Trimming cost V 7 bases and J 6 bases, with 15 bases left between them. CDR3 size: 12 residues. In germline, CDR1 is SQVTM, CDR2 ANQGSEA. This specimen comes from a study of shared clonotypes between healthy human individuals. In the study overall: The people who gave samples were two women and three men aged 18 to 49. Each donor contributed plates that comprised three CD4 naive, three CD4 memory, two CD8 naive and one CD8 memory.

Execution of the assay was at deep level. Assay used: immunoSEQ multiplex PCR; TCRdb lists only in-frame clones, some missing. This table holds some 1.5 million clones, approximately 98% found once. The chain joins TRBV29-1 to TRBJ2-5, with D possibly TRBD1 on 6 matching bases. Sample: naive CD4+ T cells sorted from blood. As to subset: CD45RA+ positively selected. This receptor was taken from a young man in good health. Written as DNA, the CDR3 is TGCAGCGCAGTACAGGGTTTACAGACCCAGTACTTC. This translates into CSAVQGLQTQYF.